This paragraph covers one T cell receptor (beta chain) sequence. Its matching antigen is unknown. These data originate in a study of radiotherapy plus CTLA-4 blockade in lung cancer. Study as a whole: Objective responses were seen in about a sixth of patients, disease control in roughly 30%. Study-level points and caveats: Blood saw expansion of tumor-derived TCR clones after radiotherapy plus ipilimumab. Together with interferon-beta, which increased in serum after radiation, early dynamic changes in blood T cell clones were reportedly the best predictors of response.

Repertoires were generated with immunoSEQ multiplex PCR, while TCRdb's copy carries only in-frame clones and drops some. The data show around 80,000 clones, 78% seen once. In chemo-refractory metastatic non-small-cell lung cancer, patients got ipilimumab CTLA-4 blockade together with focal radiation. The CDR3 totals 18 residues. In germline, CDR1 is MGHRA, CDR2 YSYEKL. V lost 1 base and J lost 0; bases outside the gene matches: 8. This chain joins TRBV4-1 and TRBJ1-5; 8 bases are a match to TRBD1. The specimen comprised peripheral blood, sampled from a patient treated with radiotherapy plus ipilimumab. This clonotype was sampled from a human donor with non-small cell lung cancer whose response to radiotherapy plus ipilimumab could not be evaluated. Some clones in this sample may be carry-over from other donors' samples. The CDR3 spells CASSQGPPGTGSNQPQHF. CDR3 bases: TGCGCCAGCAGCCAAGGGCCCCCCGGGACAGGTAGCAATCAGCCCCAGCATTTT.